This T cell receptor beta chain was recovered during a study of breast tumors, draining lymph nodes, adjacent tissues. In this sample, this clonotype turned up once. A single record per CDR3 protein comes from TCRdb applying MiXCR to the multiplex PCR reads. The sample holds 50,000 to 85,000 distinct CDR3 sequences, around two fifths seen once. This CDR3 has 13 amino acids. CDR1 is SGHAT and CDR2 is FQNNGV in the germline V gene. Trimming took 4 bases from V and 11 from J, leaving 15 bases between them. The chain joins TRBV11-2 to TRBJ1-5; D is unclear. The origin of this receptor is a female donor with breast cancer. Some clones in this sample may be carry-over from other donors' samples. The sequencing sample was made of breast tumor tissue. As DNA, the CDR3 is TGTGCCAGCAGCTCCGGGCTCACCAAGGCCCAGCATTTT. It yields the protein CASSSGLTKAQHF. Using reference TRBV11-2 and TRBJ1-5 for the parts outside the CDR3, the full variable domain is EAGVAQSPRYKIIEKRQSVAFWCNPISGHATLYWYQQILGQGPKLLIQFQNNGVVDDSQLPKDRFSAERLKGVDSTLKIQPAKLEDSAVYLCASSSGLTKAQHFGDGTRLSIL.